The rows below give T cell receptor beta chains drawn from one sample of a study of CD8 T cells in Susac syndrome. One entry per CDR3 protein results from TCRdb running MiXCR on the immunoSEQ multiplex PCR reads. The top ten hold approximately 0.094% of the sample, which has under 200,000 distinct CDR3 sequences, roughly 94% seen once. Sequenced input: CD4+ T cells from PBMCs. The origin of the receptors is a human donor in good health. CDR3s include the opening cysteine and the closing phenylalanine or tryptophan. The D gene is left open where the match is weak. Size tells how often a clone was seen (once, few, many) or the class of an expanded clone, and some rows leave it out.

NA	NA	TRBJ1-5	TRBV20-1	CSASVVSNQPQHF	TGCAGTGCTAGTGTGGTAAGCAATCAGCCCCAGCATTTT
NA	TRBD1	TRBJ2-7	TRBV4-3	CASSQEQGVTEQYF	TGCGCCAGCAGCCAAGAACAGGGGGTCACCGAGCAGTACTTC
once	TRBD2	TRBJ2-1	TRBV30	CAWSPLGVAGGPYEQFF	TGTGCCTGGAGTCCTCTGGGGGTAGCGGGAGGGCCATATGAGCAGTTCTTC
NA	TRBD2	TRBJ2-4	TRBV20-1	CSATPGGATKNIQYF	TGCAGTGCTACCCCCGGGGGGGCGACCAAAAACATTCAGTACTTC
few	NA	TRBJ1-2	TRBV28	CASSPGGYGYTF	TGTGCCAGCAGTCCCGGGGGATATGGCTACACCTTC
NA	TRBD2	TRBJ2-5	TRBV7-7	CASSLAGTTTETQYF	TGTGCTAGCAGCTTAGCGGGGACGACGACGGAGACCCAGTACTTC
NA	NA	TRBJ1-1	TRBV12-3/TRBV12-4	CAGGASGVDTEAFF	TGTGCCGGCGGGGCTTCGGGGGTGGACACTGAAGCTTTCTTT
NA	TRBD1	TRBJ2-7	TRBV6-2/TRBV6-3	CASSRGQGGSYEQYF	TGTGCCAGCAGCCGCGGACAGGGAGGATCCTACGAGCAGTACTTC
once	NA	TRBJ1-2	TRBV20-1	CSARDPGQPNYGYTF	TGCAGTGCTAGAGATCCGGGACAACCTAACTATGGCTACACCTTC
NA	TRBD1	TRBJ1-2	TRBV18	CASSPGTDTNYGYTF	TGTGCCAGCTCTCCGGGGACAGATACTAACTATGGCTACACCTTC
NA	NA	TRBJ1-4	TRBV20-1	CSARDSRAEKLFF	TGCAGTGCTAGAGATTCCAGGGCAGAGAAACTGTTTTTT
NA	TRBD1	TRBJ1-2	TRBV20-1	CLWDSEYGYTF	TGCCTGTGGGACAGCGAGTATGGCTACACCTTC
once	TRBD1	TRBJ2-3	TRBV15	CATSRDRALTDTQYF	TGTGCCACCAGCCGGGACAGGGCCCTCACAGATACGCAGTATTTT
once	TRBD2	TRBJ2-1	TRBV27	CASSLEAGGPGGTSEFF	TGTGCCAGCAGTTTAGAAGCGGGAGGGCCAGGCGGAACATCCGAGTTCTTC
NA	TRBD1	TRBJ1-2	TRBV3-1	CASSQGGQVGGYTF	TGTGCCAGCAGCCAAGGAGGACAGGTTGGTGGCTACACCTTC
NA	NA	TRBJ2-1	TRBV20-1	CSASLPPGKGLYEQFF	TGCAGTGCTAGTCTCCCCCCTGGAAAGGGACTGTATGAGCAGTTCTTC
NA	NA	TRBJ2-7	TRBV5-1	CASSLGGGGPGNEQYF	TGCGCCAGCAGCTTGGGTGGGGGAGGCCCAGGGAACGAGCAGTACTTC
NA	NA	TRBJ2-1	TRBV20-1	CSARASYNEQFF	TGCAGTGCTAGAGCTAGCTACAATGAGCAGTTCTTC
NA	TRBD2	TRBJ2-1	TRBV9	CASSVGAASGNEQFF	TGTGCCAGCAGCGTAGGGGCGGCTAGCGGGAATGAGCAGTTCTTC
NA	NA	TRBJ2-3	TRBV7-9	CAGTAVRGTQYF	TGTGCCGGGACGGCAGTGAGAGGTACGCAGTATTTT
NA	TRBD2	TRBJ2-3	TRBV5-4	CASSLQLAGTDTQYF	TGTGCCAGCAGCTTGCAACTAGCGGGCACAGATACGCAGTATTTT
NA	NA	TRBJ2-2	TRBV7-2	CASSSGTSNTGELFF	TGTGCCAGCAGCTCAGGGACATCAAACACCGGGGAGCTGTTTTTT
NA	NA	TRBJ1-1	TRBV12-3/TRBV12-4	CASSSLAGDEAFF	TGTGCCAGCAGCTCTCTAGCGGGGGATGAAGCTTTCTTT
NA	TRBD1	TRBJ1-1	TRBV5-1	CASSTGQGAPGADTEAFF	TGCGCCAGCAGCACCGGACAGGGGGCACCCGGGGCGGACACTGAAGCTTTCTTT
NA	NA	TRBJ2-5	TRBV20-1	CSASHPPDRDFLHF	TGCAGTGCTAGTCACCCACCGGATCGGGATTTTCTCCACTTC
NA	NA	TRBJ2-1	TRBV7-8	CASSLVWGNNEQFF	TGTGCCAGCAGCTTAGTATGGGGTAATAATGAGCAGTTCTTC
NA	NA	TRBJ1-5	TRBV25-1	CASSGGENQPQHF	TGTGCCAGCAGTGGCGGGGAGAATCAGCCCCAGCATTTT
NA	TRBD1	TRBJ1-5	TRBV18	CASSPSGGHQPQHF	TGTGCCAGCTCACCATCAGGGGGACATCAGCCCCAGCATTTT
NA	NA	TRBJ2-3	TRBV18	CASSPVTGSTDTQYF	TGTGCCAGCTCACCAGTGACGGGAAGCACAGATACGCAGTATTTT
NA	TRBD1	TRBJ2-1	TRBV20-1	CSARPTGQGGIYNEQFF	TGCAGTGCTAGACCGACGGGACAGGGTGGGATCTACAATGAGCAGTTCTTC
NA	NA	TRBJ2-7	TRBV7-8	CASSLVGGNYEQYF	TGTGCCAGCAGCTTAGTCGGCGGAAACTACGAGCAGTACTTC
NA	NA	TRBJ1-4	TRBV7-9	CASSLLYNGLEKLFF	TGTGCCAGCAGCTTACTTTACAACGGCCTTGAAAAACTGTTTTTT
NA	NA	TRBJ1-5	TRBV6-2/TRBV6-3	CASSSDTGAGQPQHF	TGTGCCAGCAGTTCTGATACAGGAGCAGGTCAGCCCCAGCATTTT
NA	TRBD2	TRBJ2-4	TRBV20-1	CSAQTSGGPLGIQYF	TGCAGTGCTCAGACTAGCGGGGGACCCTTGGGCATTCAGTACTTC
NA	NA	TRBJ2-7	TRBV25-1	CASSEGPSYEQYF	TGTGCCAGCAGTGAGGGGCCCTCCTACGAGCAGTACTTC
NA	NA	TRBJ1-6	TRBV27	CASSLIGRPPLHF	TGTGCCAGCAGTTTAATCGGGAGGCCACCCCTCCACTTT
NA	NA	TRBJ1-2	TRBV14	CASSQGQGPYGYTF	TGTGCCAGCAGCCAAGGTCAAGGGCCCTATGGCTACACCTTC
NA	NA	TRBJ1-2	TRBV3-1	CASSQDGRNYGYTF	TGTGCCAGCAGCCAAGACGGCCGGAACTATGGCTACACCTTC
once	TRBD1	TRBJ1-2	TRBV5-4	CASSLLTGSEAGYTF	TGTGCCAGCAGCTTATTGACAGGGTCGGAGGCAGGCTACACCTTC
NA	TRBD1	TRBJ1-4	TRBV2	CASRDRGEKLFF	TGTGCCAGCAGGGACAGGGGGGAAAAACTGTTTTTT
NA	NA	TRBJ1-6	TRBV3-1	CASSQIASVALHF	TGTGCCAGCAGCCAAATCGCTTCCGTCGCCCTCCACTTT
NA	NA	TRBJ2-5	TRBV9	CASSVATGGEETQYF	TGTGCCAGCAGCGTAGCTACAGGAGGGGAAGAGACCCAGTACTTC
NA	NA	TRBJ2-3	TRBV24-1	CATSVPTVSTDTQYF	TGTGCCACCAGTGTCCCGACTGTTTCAACAGATACGCAGTATTTT
NA	NA	TRBJ1-3	TRBV27	CASSAQTGGTIYF	TGTGCCAGCAGTGCCCAAACAGGAGGCACCATATATTTT
NA	TRBD1	TRBJ2-7	TRBV28	CASSEIPGQGNSYEQYF	TGTGCCAGCAGTGAGATACCGGGACAGGGAAACTCCTACGAGCAGTACTTC
NA	NA	TRBJ2-1	TRBV5-1	CASSFGVYNEQFF	TGCGCCAGCAGCTTCGGGGTTTACAATGAGCAGTTCTTC
NA	NA	TRBJ2-1	TRBV29-1	CSVEANEQFF	TGCAGCGTTGAAGCAAATGAGCAGTTCTTC
NA	NA	TRBJ2-7	TRBV27	CASSPFRGYEQYF	TGTGCCAGCAGTCCCTTTAGGGGCTACGAGCAGTACTTC
once	TRBD2	TRBJ2-5	TRBV28	CASTIAGLQETQYF	TGTGCCAGCACCATAGCGGGGCTCCAAGAGACCCAGTACTTC
NA	NA	TRBJ2-4	TRBV3-1	CASSQAGRFQYF	TGTGCCAGCAGCCAAGCCGGCCGTTTTCAGTACTTC
NA	TRBD2	TRBJ2-1	TRBV9	CASSARLAGYNEQFF	TGTGCCAGCAGCGCTAGACTAGCGGGTTACAATGAGCAGTTCTTC
once	NA	TRBJ1-1	TRBV9	CASSEIRRGTEAFF	TGTGCCAGCAGCGAAATCCGTAGGGGCACTGAAGCTTTCTTT
NA	TRBD1	TRBJ1-5	TRBV30	CAWSTQGNPNQPQHF	TGTGCCTGGAGTACACAGGGGAACCCCAATCAGCCCCAGCATTTT
NA	NA	TRBJ2-1	TRBV5-4	CASSLWDSSYNEQFF	TGTGCCAGCAGCTTGTGGGACTCATCCTACAATGAGCAGTTCTTC